These 6 T cell receptor beta chains came from one sample sequenced in a study of Graves' ophthalmopathy and Graves' hyperthyroidism (dated by TCRdb to the late 2010s). TCRdb names Illumina HiSeq 2000 as the instrument used. For repertoire sequencing, TCR beta CDR3 regions were amplified from RNA transcripts. The first round of RT-PCR was done with HTBI primers and the Qiagen OneStep RT-PCR kit, and was followed by a second round of multiplex PCR, then size selection and purification. The public sequencing data were trimmed at Q25 with fastp and processed into clonotypes with MiXCR by TCRdb, which kept only in-frame beta chains. Records with the same CDR3 protein are collapsed into one entry carrying the most frequent genes and DNA. In this sample the table shows just over 600,000 distinct CDR3 sequences, 22% of which occur a single time. Approximately 7% of the sample is taken by the ten largest.

The sequencing input was peripheral blood. All receptors derive from a woman under 30 with stable Graves' hyperthyroidism. Some clones in this sample may be carry-over from other donors' samples. Donor details come from another sample of the same person, matched by shared clones.

This clonotype appeared many times. V is TRBV4-1 and J is TRBJ2-5; TRBD2 matches 14 bases. Germline assignment: CDR1 MGHRA and CDR2 YSYEKL. The CDR3 is 15 amino acids. The ends lost 3 bases at V and 7 bases at J; junction bases unmatched: 4. The CDR3 DNA sequence: TGCGCCAGCAGCCAGGGACTAGCGGGGGTAGGGACCCAGTACTTC. Its translation: CASSQGLAGVGTQYF.

The chain recombines TRBV3-1 with TRBJ1-5, with D tentatively TRBD1 (6 bases). Looked up from germline, CDR1 is LGHDT and CDR2 is YNNKEL (reference sequence). Trimming took 4 bases from V and 6 from J, leaving 10 bases between them. The CDR3 extends over 13 amino acids. The CDR3 protein is CASSLLRGQPQHF. The CDR3 nucleotides are TGTGCCAGCAGCCTCCTCAGGGGTCAGCCCCAGCATTTT.

This clonotype was counted many times. This chain connects TRBV20-1 to TRBJ2-7; D unclear. CDR1 is DFQATT, CDR2 SNEGSKA, per germline (reference sequence). Trimming cost V 3 bases and J 4 bases, with 10 bases left between them. The CDR3 is 12 amino acids. CDR3 protein: CSARWHFYEQYF. In DNA, the CDR3 is TGCAGTGCTAGGTGGCATTTTTACGAGCAGTACTTC.

This chain uses TRBV28 with TRBJ1-1; the D gene is possibly TRBD1 (5 bases). The V end was cut by 4 bases, the J end by 0 bases, with 18 bases between. The germline V gene has CDR1 MDHEN and CDR2 SYDVKM. The CDR3 sequence is 17 residues long. This CDR3 reads CASSYEEYRPMNTEAFF. As DNA, the CDR3 is TGTGCCAGCAGTTATGAAGAATACAGGCCCATGAACACTGAAGCTTTCTTT.

This clonotype was seen many times. The V call is TRBV20-1, the J call TRBJ2-7; 13 bases are shared with TRBD2. There are 15 residues in the CDR3. The V gene's germline CDR1 is DFQATT and CDR2 SNEGSKA (reference sequence). V trimming: 3 bases; J trimming: 3 bases; junction bases outside the gene matches: 5. The CDR3: CSARGGTSGVYEQYF. As DNA, the CDR3 is TGCAGTGCTAGGGGGGGGACTAGCGGGGTCTACGAGCAGTACTTC.

There are many counts of this clonotype. The V gene is TRBV27, the J gene TRBJ1-2; possibly TRBD1 for D (5 bases). V lost 6 bases and J lost 4, with 12 bases in between. Per germline, CDR1 MNHEY and CDR2 SMNVEV (reference sequence). There are 13 residues in the CDR3. The CDR3 sequence is CASRPNRLYGYTF. The CDR3 DNA reads TGTGCCAGCAGGCCCAACAGGCTCTATGGCTACACCTTC.